The entry below describes one T cell receptor (beta chain). The antigen remains undetermined. The sample is drawn from a study of early T cells in non-severe SARS-CoV-2 infection. Study as a whole: Sequencing used unsorted whole-blood bulk RNA, so chains lack pairing. The study's findings and limits: VDJdb-based matching was biased toward anti-spike CD8 responses and missed private and CD4 specificities.

Attachment of unique molecular identifiers to individual cDNA molecules was performed. Each CDR3 protein gets one entry after TCRdb re-called the 5' RACE reads with MiXCR. The repertoire holds about 48,000 distinct CDR3 sequences, with around 6% as singletons. This TCR derives from an adult who was a healthcare worker with PCR-confirmed SARS-CoV-2 infection or an uninfected control (not recorded which). Source material: whole blood.

The CDR3 bases are TGTGCCAGCAGACTAGCGGGGGGCCAGGCAGATACGCAGTATTTT. This encodes CASRLAGGQADTQYF. This rearrangement joins TRBV12-3 or TRBV12-4 to TRBJ2-3, with 12 bases that match TRBD2. The CDR3 is 15 amino acids. Unmatched junction bases numbered 5, after V lost 6 bases and J lost 4 bases.